The 9 T cell receptor beta chains below all came from one sample that was sequenced in a study of T-cell reconstitution after alpha-beta-depleted transplantation in children. Preparation of the TCRbeta library involved a method that used unique molecular identifiers. From the PCR reads, TCRdb called clonotypes with MiXCR, one entry per CDR3 protein. The sample lists hundreds of thousands of distinct CDR3 sequences; roughly 13% were seen once. Sequenced material: PBMCs, taken before TCRalphabeta/CD19-depleted stem cell transplant. These TCRs come from a girl aged 2 to 9 with congenital amegakaryocytic thrombocytopenia, due to receive a stem cell transplant.

The V call is TRBV7-2, the J call TRBJ2-1; 7 nucleotides align to TRBD1. The CDR3 runs to 15 residues. In germline, CDR1 is SGHTA, CDR2 FQGNSA. V lost 3 bases, J lost 5 bases, and 7 bases stayed unmatched. The CDR3 protein is CASSFGRDRHNEQFF. CDR3 sequence (DNA): TGTGCCAGCAGCTTCGGCCGGGACAGACACAATGAGCAGTTCTTC. The full variable domain, completed using reference TRBV7-2 and TRBJ2-1, is GAGVSQSPSNKVTEKGKDVELRCDPISGHTALYWYRQSLGQGLEFLIYFQGNSAPDKSGLPSDRFSAERTGGSVSTLTIQRTQQEDSAVYLCASSFGRDRHNEQFFGPGTRLTVL.

A few counts support this clonotype. The CDR3, as DNA: TGTGCCATCAGTGAGTCAGGATCCCTTGGCGGGGAGCTGTTTTTT. Protein product: CAISESGSLGGELFF. The J gene is TRBJ2-2, the V gene TRBV10-3; D is unresolved. V was clipped by 0 bases and J by 7 bases, with 12 bases between them. Germline CDR1 and CDR2: ENHRY and SYGVKD. The CDR3 runs 15 residues.

Worth noting for this clonotype: At one end the junction does not follow the germline gene, possibly because of a read error. The chain couples TRBV3-1 to TRBJ2-5, with D unresolved. The CDR3 totals 13 residues. From germline, CDR1 is LGHDT and CDR2 YNNKEL (reference sequence). In DNA form, the CDR3 reads TGTGCCAGCAGCCAAGCGCGTCAAGAGGCCCAGTACTTC. This sequence encodes CASSQARQEAQYF.

This chain joins TRBV11-1 and TRBJ2-3; 10 bases fit TRBD2. V lost 1 base to trimming and J lost 1 base; unmatched junction nucleotides: 8. In germline, CDR1 is SGHAT, CDR2 FQDESV (reference sequence). The CDR3 is 18 amino acids. CDR3 sequence reads: CASSLDLAGVWGTDTQYF. The CDR3 DNA follows: TGTGCCAGCAGCTTAGACCTAGCGGGAGTTTGGGGCACAGATACGCAGTATTTT.

This clonotype appeared a few times. The chain joins TRBV7-3 to TRBJ2-1; 8 bases are a match to TRBD2. Germline assignment: CDR1 SGHTA and CDR2 FQGTGA. The CDR3 runs 15 residues. The V gene end was trimmed by 3 bases and the J gene end by 3 bases; junction bases not matched to a gene: 4. The CDR3 loop reads CASSFNSGNYNEQFF. The CDR3 DNA is TGTGCCAGCAGCTTCAATAGCGGGAACTACAATGAGCAGTTCTTC.

This clonotype was counted a single time. The chain has TRBV5-1 and TRBJ2-3, with D tentatively TRBD2 (5 bases). This CDR3 has 16 amino acids. The germline V gene has CDR1 SGHRS and CDR2 YFSETQ. V shed 0 bases and J shed 3 bases, with 14 bases lying between them. The CDR3 DNA reads TGCGCCAGCAGCTTGGAAGTGAGGGCCGAAACAGATACGCAGTATTTT. It encodes CASSLEVRAETDTQYF.

In its sample, this clonotype was seen many times. This chain uses TRBV5-1 with TRBJ1-1; possible D gene TRBD1, 5 bases. Germline lookup yields CDR1 SGHRS and CDR2 YFSETQ. The CDR3 contains 15 residues. The V gene lost 6 bases and the J gene lost 2 bases, with 17 bases spanning the gap. The CDR3 nucleotides are TGCGCCAGCATTATGGGGCGCCCCCCTAACACTGAAGCTTTCTTT. Translation: CASIMGRPPNTEAFF.

Many counts were recorded for this clonotype. The gene calls are TRBV5-1 and TRBJ2-1; TRBD1 agrees at 7 bases. Losses at the gene ends were 4 bases for V and 7 bases for J; bases not matched to a gene: 11. CDR1 and CDR2 (germline): SGHRS, YFSETQ. The CDR3 has 15 residues. CDR3 loop: CASSNFEGALNEQFF. CDR3 DNA sequence: TGCGCCAGCAGCAACTTCGAGGGGGCCTTAAATGAGCAGTTCTTC.

This clonotype was detected many times. V and J are TRBV12-3 or TRBV12-4 and TRBJ1-4, with D perhaps TRBD1 (6 bases). The CDR3 is 16 amino acids. Between the trimmed V and J ends, which lost 4 bases and 7 bases, there was a span of 19 bases. The CDR3 DNA reads as TGTGCCAGCAGTTCGGAGCCAGGGGCGCCAGTTGAAAAACTGTTTTTT. Encoded protein: CASSSEPGAPVEKLFF.